This T cell receptor beta chain comes out of a study of beta chain features in type 1 diabetes. Per the germline V gene, CDR1 is SGHVS and CDR2 is FNYEAQ. The J segment lost 4 bases and the V segment lost 5 bases, leaving 8 bases of the junction unmatched. The CDR3 has 15 residues. What was sequenced were expressed TCRB transcripts, since all of the isolated RNA had been reverse transcribed. The protocol was immunoSEQ multiplex PCR, while the TCRdb copy is restricted to in-frame clones and leaves out a portion. The sample shows roughly 350,000 clones, 11% of them seen only once. The TCR sequence derives from a woman in her thirties in good health. This chain joins TRBV7-6 and TRBJ2-3, with TRBD2 identical over 8 bases. The specimen was naive CD4+ T cells from blood. CDR3 loop: CASSLGSGSSDTQYF. The CDR3 region has the DNA TGTGCCAGCAGCCTAGGGAGCGGGAGCTCAGATACGCAGTATTTT.